This T cell receptor (beta chain) was obtained from a study of identical twins. Study-wide findings and caveats: Cross-sectional statistical analysis was relied on for the conclusions, without the same donors being followed. Weaker excess twin sharing was observed in beta out-of-frame sequences.

TCRdb used MiXCR to reprocess the 5' RACE reads, holding one entry per CDR3 protein. There are about 720,000 distinct CDR3 sequences in the sample; roughly 18% occur only once, and 13% lies in the top ten. As to this clonotype: Its matching antigen is unknown.

This sample also appeared in a second study, on T cells expressing NK-cell markers. As that study records: Sequencing of TCR beta repertoires drew on sorted CD3+CD56+NKG2C+, CD3+CD56+NKG2C- and CD3+CD56-NKG2C+ T cells. Four donors showed these clonotypes also leading the CD3+CD56-NKG2C+ fraction.

The TCR was taken from a woman aged 18-29 years in good health. What was sequenced was PBMCs.

This CDR3 reads CASSQEGTTNEKLFF. The CDR3 bases are TGTGCCAGCAGCCAAGAGGGAACAACTAATGAAAAACTGTTTTTT. The chain uses TRBV4-2 and TRBJ1-4; D unclear. The CDR3 consists of 15 residues. Germline CDR1 reads LGHNA; CDR2 reads YNFKEQ. V was pared by 0 bases and J by 0 bases, with 5 bases between.